Only a few counts were recorded for the clone carrying this TCR beta chain. Between the mid-2010s and the late 2010s, patients underwent resection in Japan or China. H&E slides confirmed each diagnosis, reviewed by two pathologists independently. The CDR3 runs 18 residues. With V trimmed by 4 bases and J by 0 bases, 8 bases remained unmatched. Germline CDR1 MDHEN, CDR2 SYDVKM. The record originates from a study of immune evolution from preneoplasia to lung adenocarcinoma. Assay used: immunoSEQ multiplex PCR; TCRdb lists only in-frame clones, some missing. The repertoire includes 35,000 or so clones, 60% to 75% of them detected once, and roughly 6.1% sits in the top ten.

The chain is built from TRBV28 and TRBJ2-7; 14 positions match TRBD2. The TCR was taken from a person between 55 and 69 years old with lung adenocarcinoma. Sequenced: FFPE invasive lung adenocarcinoma tissue. CDR3 DNA sequence: TGTGCCAGCAGTTCCGAAGGGACTAGCGGGAGCAGCTCCTACGAGCAGTACTTC. Translated: CASSSEGTSGSSSYEQYF.